This T cell receptor beta chain was identified during a study of T cells in localized non-small cell lung cancer. TCRdb's copy holds only in-frame clones and misses some; the assay was immunoSEQ multiplex PCR. Of about 59,000 clones in the sample, 70% to 90% were seen once. The input for sequencing was peripheral blood, taken before any cancer treatment. The origin of this receptor is a man between 40 and 69 years old with stage I squamous cell lung carcinoma.

As DNA, the CDR3 is TGCGCCAGCAGCTTATCGGTGCTGGGCGGGAGCGGGACAGATACGCAGTATTTT. Protein: CASSLSVLGGSGTDTQYF. The J gene is TRBJ2-3, the V gene TRBV5-1, with 7 bases that match TRBD2. Germline CDR1 is SGHRS and CDR2 is YFSETQ. The ends lost 2 bases at V and 3 bases at J; junction bases unmatched: 15. The CDR3 extends over 18 amino acids.